What follows are 20 T cell receptor beta chains derived from one specimen sequenced in a study of cytomegalovirus exposure and HLA in healthy donors. Primers: 60 Vbeta forward and 13 Jbeta reverse. Some clones are missing from TCRdb's copy, which holds only in-frame ones; the method was immunoSEQ multiplex PCR. This table holds about 89,000 clones, around 85% found once. Sequencing was done on a sample of PBMCs. Source of these receptors: a man between 35 and 55 years old in good health and CMV-seropositive.

This clone was detected a few times. J is TRBJ1-5 and V is TRBV19, with 8 bases matching TRBD1. CDR1 and CDR2 from the germline V gene are LNHDA and SQIVND (reference sequence). This CDR3 has 16 amino acids. V lost 6 bases, J lost 2 bases, and 9 bases stayed unmatched. The CDR3 protein is CASSMQLDRGNQPQHF. Written as DNA, the CDR3 is TGTGCCAGTAGCATGCAATTGGACAGGGGCAATCAGCCCCAGCATTTT.

This chain uses TRBV4-1 with TRBJ2-5, with 10 nucleotides matching TRBD2. Germline-derived CDR1 and CDR2 are MGHRA and YSYEKL. The CDR3 covers 13 residues. Germline trimming cut 4 bases from V and 4 bases from J; bases unmatched to any gene: 0. The CDR3 DNA follows: TGCGCCAGCAGCCGACTAGCGGGAGAGACCCAGTACTTC. Amino acid sequence: CASSRLAGETQYF.

This chain uses TRBV19 with TRBJ1-1; D not resolved. This CDR3 contains 12 residues. Per the germline V gene, CDR1 is LNHDA and CDR2 is SQIVND (reference sequence). V was pared by 7 bases and J by 4 bases, with 10 bases between. The CDR3 DNA is TGTGCCAGTAAGCAAACCCCCACTGAAGCTTTCTTT. It translates to CASKQTPTEAFF. Looking up the rest from reference TRBV19 and TRBJ1-1 gives the full variable domain: DGGITQSPKYLFRKEGQNVTLSCEQNLNHDAMYWYRQDPGQGLRLIYYSQIVNDFQKGDIAEGYSVSREKKESFPLTVTSAQKNPTAFYLCASKQTPTEAFFGQGTRLTVV.

This chain connects TRBV4-1 to TRBJ2-3; a possible D gene is TRBD1 (6 bases). Germline CDR1 and CDR2: MGHRA and YSYEKL. Trimming took off 1 base at V and 6 bases at J, with 14 bases between the two ends. The CDR3 is 15 residues long. The CDR3 spells CASSQASITGDTQYF. CDR3 DNA: TGCGCCAGCAGCCAAGCCTCGATCACAGGGGATACGCAGTATTTT.

The table lists this clone with a count of one. The chain combines TRBV11-2 with TRBJ1-6, with D possibly matching TRBD1 (5 bases). V lost 6 bases, J lost 9 bases, and 12 bases lay in between. There are 13 residues in the CDR3. Per the germline V gene, CDR1 is SGHAT and CDR2 is FQNNGV. The CDR3 DNA sequence: TGTGCCAGCAGTCAAAGACAGTTTTCACCCCTCCACTTT. Amino acids: CASSQRQFSPLHF.

In this sample, this clone turned up once. This rearrangement joins TRBV5-6 to TRBJ1-1; the match to TRBD1 covers 8 bases. Germline V gene sequence: CDR1 SGHDT, CDR2 YYEEEE. The junction had 8 bases not matched to a gene; V was cut back by 2 bases and J by 8 bases. The CDR3 covers 14 residues. Here the CDR3 reads CASSLDRGKREAFF. DNA for the CDR3: TGTGCCAGCAGCTTAGACAGGGGAAAAAGGGAAGCTTTCTTT.

The chain links TRBV12-5 to TRBJ1-2, with TRBD1 matching 11 bases. The CDR3 is made up of 15 amino acids. Per germline, CDR1 LGHNT and CDR2 FRNRAP. Trimming at V came to 4 bases and at J to 6 bases, leaving 7 bases not matched to a gene. CDR3 in amino acids: CASGSGQGAPHGYTF. CDR3 nucleotide sequence: TGTGCTAGTGGTTCCGGACAGGGGGCCCCACATGGCTACACCTTC. The full variable domain, completed using reference TRBV12-5 and TRBJ1-2, is DARVTQTPRHKVTEMGQEVTMRCQPILGHNTVFWYRQTMMQGLELLAYFRNRAPLDDSGMPKDRFSAEMPDATLATLKIQPSEPRDSAVYFCASGSGQGAPHGYTFGSGTRLTVV.

J is TRBJ1-1 and V is TRBV15; no clear D. Germline CDR1 reads LNHNV; CDR2 reads YYDKDF (reference sequence). CDR3 size: 14 residues. Trimming shortened V by 0 bases and J by 1 base, and 6 bases separated the two germline ends. CDR3 bases: TGTGCCACCAGCAGAGAGGCCAGGAACACTGAAGCTTTCTTT. This translates into CATSREARNTEAFF.

The rearrangement links TRBV7-2 to TRBJ2-3; D gene unclear. The CDR3 extends over 12 amino acids. Between the trimmed V and J ends, which lost 7 bases and 1 base, there was a span of 6 bases. Per the germline V gene, CDR1 is SGHTA and CDR2 is FQGNSA. The CDR3 region has the DNA TGTGCCAGCAACTCGCGCACAGATACGCAGTATTTT. Translated, it gives CASNSRTDTQYF.

The chain couples TRBV11-3 to TRBJ2-1; TRBD1 matches at 9 bases. Germline V lookup: CDR1 SGHNT, CDR2 YENEEA. This CDR3 has 15 residues. V lost 2 bases, J lost 7 bases, and 6 bases stayed unmatched. The DNA for the CDR3 is TGTGCCAGCAGCTTAACGACAGGGGGTTGGAATGAGCAGTTCTTC. This codes for CASSLTTGGWNEQFF.

This clone has only a few counts. Written as DNA, the CDR3 is TGCGCCAGCAGCCAAGATCAGAGGGCAGGTTACGAGCAGTACTTC. This gives the protein CASSQDQRAGYEQYF. V and J are TRBV4-1 and TRBJ2-7; D perhaps matches TRBD2 (5 bases). The CDR3 covers 15 residues. From germline, CDR1 is MGHRA and CDR2 YSYEKL. The V and J ends lost 0 bases and 4 bases respectively, with 13 bases between them.

The V and J genes are TRBV11-2 and TRBJ2-7; TRBD1 aligns across 10 bases. This CDR3 region has 14 residues. V gave up 0 bases and J gave up 5 bases; unmatched junction bases: 1. The V gene's germline CDR1 is SGHAT and CDR2 FQNNGV. CDR3: CASSLETGGHEQYF. Written as DNA, the CDR3 is TGTGCCAGCAGCTTAGAGACAGGGGGCCACGAGCAGTACTTC.

The chain employs TRBV28 and TRBJ1-4; D call uncertain. This CDR3 has 14 residues. From germline, CDR1 is MDHEN and CDR2 SYDVKM. With 3 bases removed from V and 4 bases from J, the gap between germline ends came to 9 bases. The CDR3 region is CASSLSVSNEKLFF. The CDR3 DNA follows: TGTGCCAGCAGTTTGTCCGTGAGTAATGAAAAACTGTTTTTT.

This clone came up a few times. V is TRBV5-5 and J is TRBJ2-7; weak D call: TRBD2 (5 bases). CDR1 and CDR2 (germline): SGHKS, YYEKEE (reference sequence). Trimming cost V 4 bases and J 3 bases, with 14 bases left between them. There are 14 residues in the CDR3. CDR3 sequence (DNA): TGTGCCAGCAGCCCTTCGGGGTACAGCTACGAGCAGTACTTC. Its translation: CASSPSGYSYEQYF.

The chain uses TRBV14 and TRBJ2-1; the D is unclear. V lost 0 bases and J 8 bases, leaving 17 bases between the germline ends. The CDR3 is 16 residues long. In germline, CDR1 is SGHDN, CDR2 FVKESK. CDR3 loop: CASSQESIWSLDEQFF. In DNA, the CDR3 is TGTGCCAGCAGCCAAGAATCCATTTGGAGTCTCGATGAGCAGTTCTTC.

This clone was recorded once. The rearrangement joins TRBV6-1 to TRBJ2-3; 8 bases fit TRBD2. The germline gives CDR1 MNHNS, CDR2 SASEGT. V trimming: 9 bases; J trimming: 1 base; junction bases outside the gene matches: 3. The CDR3 totals 13 residues. The CDR3, as DNA: TGTGCCAGTGAGCGGGGGCGCACAGATACGCAGTATTTT. It specifies CASERGRTDTQYF.

This chain uses TRBV11-3 with TRBJ2-5, with TRBD1 as a possible D gene (6 bases). V gave up 6 bases and J gave up 3 bases, with 14 bases separating them. Looked up from germline, CDR1 is SGHNT and CDR2 is YENEEA. This CDR3 contains 14 residues. The CDR3 spells CASSPETGKETQYF. CDR3 bases: TGTGCCAGCAGTCCCGAGACAGGAAAAGAGACCCAGTACTTC.

The CDR3 DNA follows: TGTGCCAGCAGTGAGGGCAGGCGTTGGGAAAAACTGTTTTTT. It encodes CASSEGRRWEKLFF. This chain joins TRBV25-1 and TRBJ1-4; the D is unclear. The CDR3 loop spans 14 amino acids. Trimming took off 3 bases at V and 8 bases at J, with 13 bases between the two ends. Germline V gene sequence: CDR1 MGHDK, CDR2 SYGVNS.

The V call is TRBV5-1, the J call TRBJ2-6; TRBD1 might be the D (6 bases). CDR3 length: 18 residues. CDR1 and CDR2 from the germline V gene are SGHRS and YFSETQ. V gave up 4 bases and J gave up 0 bases, with 17 bases separating them. In DNA, the CDR3 is TGCGCCAGCAGCCATCGGGACACTATTTCCTCTGGGGCCAACGTCCTGACTTTC. This codes for CASSHRDTISSGANVLTF.

This clone was observed once. The chain links TRBV6-5 to TRBJ2-3; 7 bases match TRBD1. V lost 2 bases to trimming and J lost 0 bases; unmatched junction nucleotides: 5. Germline assignment: CDR1 MNHEY and CDR2 SVGAGI. The CDR3 runs to 16 residues. CDR3 nucleotides: TGTGCCAGCAGTTACGGAACAGGGGCTAGCACAGATACGCAGTATTTT. Its translation: CASSYGTGASTDTQYF.